Each of the 7 T cell receptor beta chains below was sequenced from the same sample in a study of blood T cell repertoires in COVID-19. Data came from immunoSEQ multiplex PCR; TCRdb stores just in-frame clones and leaves some out. There are some 190,000 clones in the sample; 80% to 90% occur only once, and approximately 10% lies in the top ten. The sequencing input was peripheral blood. Receptors were obtained from a middle-aged woman with COVID-19, enrolled during active disease.

The rearrangement uses TRBV5-1 and TRBJ2-7; tentatively, D is TRBD1 (6 bases). Germline V CDR1 and CDR2: SGHRS, YFSETQ. This CDR3 is 14 amino acids long. V lost 4 bases and J 1 base, leaving 12 bases between the germline ends. The CDR3 here is CASSAGVPSYEQYF. In DNA form, the CDR3 reads TGCGCCAGCAGCGCAGGGGTCCCATCCTACGAGCAGTACTTC.

The sample holds a few counts of this clone. This chain links TRBV27 with TRBJ1-5; 7 nucleotides line up with TRBD1. Germline CDR1 MNHEY, CDR2 SMNVEV (reference sequence). V lost 4 bases to trimming and J lost 6 bases; unmatched junction nucleotides: 9. CDR3 size: 15 residues. The CDR3 DNA reads as TGTGCCAGCAGTTCCCGACAGGGCAACGGTCAGCCCCAGCATTTT. Translation: CASSSRQGNGQPQHF.

The chain uses TRBV27 and TRBJ1-3; the match to TRBD1 covers 7 bases. Germline V lookup: CDR1 MNHEY, CDR2 SMNVEV (reference sequence). With 5 bases clipped from V and 4 bases from J, the junction kept 5 bases outside the gene matches. The CDR3 runs 14 residues. The CDR3 protein is CASSARGLGNTIYF. The DNA of the CDR3 is TGTGCCAGCAGTGCAAGGGGGCTCGGAAACACCATATATTTT.

V gene TRBV28 combines with J gene TRBJ2-1, with D maybe TRBD2 (5 bases). Trimming took off 4 bases at V and 5 bases at J, with 12 bases between the two ends. The CDR3 runs 14 residues. Looked up from germline, CDR1 is MDHEN and CDR2 is SYDVKM. CDR3 sequence reads: CASSYRGHHNEQFF. The CDR3 nucleotides read TGTGCCAGCAGTTACCGCGGGCACCACAATGAGCAGTTCTTC.

In its sample, this clone was seen a few times. The gene calls are TRBV10-1 and TRBJ2-7, with a possible D match to TRBD1 (6 bases). V was clipped by 0 bases and J by 4 bases, with 19 bases between them. Germline V CDR1 and CDR2: WNHNN, SYGVQD (reference sequence). The CDR3 sequence is 17 residues long. This CDR3 is CASSESPFRQDLYEQYV. The CDR3 coding sequence is TGCGCCAGCAGTGAGTCCCCTTTCAGACAGGACCTTTACGAGCAGTACGTC.

This chain links TRBV29-1 with TRBJ1-1; D unclear. There are 12 residues in the CDR3. Per the germline V gene, CDR1 is SQVTM and CDR2 is ANQGSEA. The CDR3 sequence is CTTDGRETEAFF. DNA of the CDR3: TGCACCACCGACGGGAGGGAAACTGAAGCTTTCTTT.

The chain links TRBV6-5 to TRBJ1-1; D perhaps matches TRBD1 (6 bases). This CDR3 contains 11 residues. Germline CDR1 MNHEY, CDR2 SVGAGI. Trimming pared 4 bases from V and 10 bases from J, leaving 10 bases between. The CDR3 DNA sequence: TGTGCCAGCAGTTCGGGACAAGGAGCTTTCTTT. Encoded protein: CASSSGQGAFF.